This entry lists 14 T cell receptor beta chains sequenced from one sample in a study of response to subunit inactivated influenza vaccine. TCRdb processed the RT-PCR reads anew with MiXCR; each CDR3 protein has one entry. The sample has 710,000 or so distinct CDR3 sequences; 15% to 19% are singletons. The source was PBMCs from blood, collected less than 13 days after vaccination. These receptors were taken from a man aged 45-65 years who received an inactivated influenza vaccine.

This clonotype turned up a few times. The chain uses TRBV5-6 and TRBJ2-5; no reliable D call. In germline, CDR1 is SGHDT, CDR2 YYEEEE. Trimming left V 1 base short and J 1 base short, with 20 bases between. This CDR3 comprises 18 residues. The CDR3 bases are TGTGCCAGCAGCTTGCGGATATTCGCAGAGCCATCCCAAGAGACCCAGTACTTC. The encoded protein is CASSLRIFAEPSQETQYF.

The chain is built from TRBV27 and TRBJ1-2; D is uncertain. CDR1 MNHEY and CDR2 SMNVEV come from the germline V gene (reference sequence). The V gene lost 0 bases and the J gene lost 3 bases, with 8 bases spanning the gap. This CDR3 is built from 14 residues. The CDR3 nucleotides read TGTGCCAGCAGTTTATCGTTTAGGGACTATGGCTACACCTTC. Protein product: CASSLSFRDYGYTF.

The chain carries TRBV5-6 and TRBJ2-1; perhaps D is TRBD1 or TRBD2 (5 bases each). The germline gives CDR1 SGHDT, CDR2 YYEEEE. V was clipped by 0 bases and J by 4 bases, with 14 bases between them. The CDR3 length is 16 residues. The CDR3: CASSLEYGTVYNEQFF. The DNA of the CDR3 is TGTGCCAGCAGCTTGGAGTACGGGACCGTATACAATGAGCAGTTCTTC.

This rearrangement joins TRBV29-1 to TRBJ2-1, with 7 bases matching TRBD2. V trimming: 3 bases; J trimming: 7 bases; junction bases outside the gene matches: 9. This CDR3 spans 14 amino acids. Germline loops: CDR1 SQVTM, CDR2 ANQGSEA. CDR3 sequence reads: CSVDAGESGNEQFF. The DNA of the CDR3 is TGCAGCGTTGACGCGGGAGAGAGCGGAAATGAGCAGTTCTTC.

About this clonotype itself: One junction end does not reproduce the germline sequence, and a read error may be involved. The gene calls are TRBV7-9 and TRBJ2-1; 12 nucleotides line up with TRBD2. There are 15 residues in the CDR3. The germline V gene has CDR1 SEHNR and CDR2 FQNEAQ (reference sequence). The CDR3: CANSRLAGEYNEQFF. For the CDR3, the DNA is TGTGCCAACAGCCGACTAGCGGGGGAATACAATGAGCAGTTCTTC.

The sample holds many counts of this clonotype. CDR3 residues: CSARDPFGGRVEQYF. Written as DNA, the CDR3 is TGCAGTGCTAGAGATCCTTTCGGGGGGCGCGTCGAGCAGTACTTC. This chain uses TRBV20-1 with TRBJ2-7; D possibly corresponds to TRBD2 (7 bases). The CDR3 contains 15 residues. The germline V and J ends were trimmed by 0 bases and 6 bases, with 18 bases remaining between them. Germline-derived CDR1 and CDR2 are DFQATT and SNEGSKA (reference sequence).

This clonotype was detected only a few times. The V and J genes are TRBV6-2 or TRBV6-3 and TRBJ1-5, with D unclear. This CDR3 has 15 amino acids. With 2 bases removed from V and 6 bases from J, the gap between germline ends came to 14 bases. Germline V gene data show CDR1 as MNHEY and CDR2 as SVGEGT. CDR3 sequence (DNA): TGTGCCAGCAGTTACGGTCAGAGCAAAGGTCAGCCCCAGCATTTT. This encodes CASSYGQSKGQPQHF.

This clonotype occurred a few times. CDR3 sequence: CSARGQGVGGELFF. The CDR3 nucleotides read TGCAGTGCTAGAGGACAGGGGGTTGGTGGGGAGCTGTTTTTT. This rearrangement joins TRBV20-1 to TRBJ2-2; 9 bases line up with TRBD1. The CDR3 extends over 14 amino acids. J lost 8 bases, V lost 1 base, and 5 bases had no gene match. Per germline, CDR1 DFQATT and CDR2 SNEGSKA (reference sequence).

This clonotype was seen a handful of times. The chain employs TRBV28 and TRBJ2-7, with D perhaps TRBD1 (6 bases). The germline V gene encodes CDR1 MDHEN and CDR2 SYDVKM. The V gene lost 10 bases and the J gene lost 6 bases, with 19 bases spanning the gap. The CDR3 contains 13 residues. CDR3 region: CATLNRVGGEQYF. For the CDR3, the DNA is TGTGCCACATTAAACAGGGTAGGGGGCGAGCAGTACTTC.

V is TRBV19 and J is TRBJ2-1; D gene ambiguous. Germline V gene data show CDR1 as LNHDA and CDR2 as SQIVND (reference sequence). The CDR3 is made up of 13 amino acids. Trimming stripped 7 bases from V and 8 bases from J, with 15 bases between. The CDR3 DNA is TGTGCCAGTACCATGACAAATACCTATGAGCAGTTCTTC. Amino acids: CASTMTNTYEQFF.

This clonotype was counted between two and nine times. The genes are TRBV29-1 and TRBJ2-1, with a possible D match to TRBD1 (5 bases). This CDR3 spans 11 amino acids. The V and J ends lost 6 bases and 9 bases respectively, with 12 bases between them. CDR1 is SQVTM and CDR2 is ANQGSEA in the germline V gene. CDR3 residues: CSVSKDIEQFF. The DNA of the CDR3 is TGCAGCGTCTCAAAGGACATTGAGCAGTTCTTC.

V and J are TRBV7-2 and TRBJ2-1; TRBD1 agrees at 7 bases. V was clipped by 4 bases and J by 3 bases; unmatched bases: 6. The CDR3 extends over 15 amino acids. Germline CDR1 is SGHTA and CDR2 is FQGNSA. The CDR3 region has the DNA TGTGCCAGCAGCTCATCGGGACAGCTCTACAATGAGCAGTTCTTC. It encodes CASSSSGQLYNEQFF.

This clonotype was seen only a few times. The V and J genes are TRBV24-1 and TRBJ2-7, with 8 nucleotides matching TRBD2. The CDR3 is made up of 14 amino acids. Germline assignment: CDR1 KGHDR and CDR2 SFDVKD. J lost 5 bases, V lost 1 base, and 3 bases had no gene match. The DNA of the CDR3 is TGTGCCACCAGTGATTTCCCGCGGGGGGACGAGCAGTACTTC. Its translation is CATSDFPRGDEQYF.

V usage is TRBV20-1 and J usage is TRBJ2-3; 9 nucleotides align to TRBD2. Germline V lookup: CDR1 DFQATT, CDR2 SNEGSKA (reference sequence). CDR3 size: 14 residues. Germline trimming cut 3 bases from V and 2 bases from J; bases unmatched to any gene: 3. In DNA form, the CDR3 reads TGCAGTGCTAGTAGCGGGAGTTTCACAGATACGCAGTATTTT. This encodes CSASSGSFTDTQYF.